The TCR beta chain described here comes from a study of T-cell reconstitution after alpha-beta-depleted transplantation in children. Germline CDR1 reads SGHTA; CDR2 reads FQGNSA. CDR3 length: 14 residues. Trimming shortened V by 5 bases and J by 5 bases, and 15 bases separated the two germline ends. This clonotype has only a few counts. TCRbeta library preparation incorporated unique molecular identifiers. TCRdb re-derived calls from the PCR reads in MiXCR, one entry per CDR3 protein. This table has about 640,000 distinct CDR3 sequences, 16% appearing once. This sequence originates from a human donor who donated a stem cell graft to a child with acute myeloid leukemia. Specimen: PBMCs from the stem cell graft donor, collected from the stem cell graft. The V gene is TRBV7-2, the J gene TRBJ2-5; D is unresolved. CDR3 DNA sequence: TGTGCCAGCAGCCCTCGGACCAGCTTGGAGACCCAGTACTTC. The encoded protein is CASSPRTSLETQYF.